These 5 T cell receptor beta chains originate from one sample sequenced in a study of T cell repertoires in cytomegalovirus infection. MiXCR, applied by TCRdb to the reads, yields one record per CDR3 protein. This table has approximately 100,000 distinct CDR3 sequences, 23% appearing once. Sequenced material: CD8+ T cells from PBMCs. The receptor set was obtained from a human donor in good health (CMV status not recorded). Some clones in this sample may be carry-over from other donors' samples.

The V and J genes are TRBV7-2 and TRBJ2-1; a weak D match, TRBD2 (5 bases). This CDR3 is built from 12 residues. Trimming took 5 bases from V and 7 from J, leaving 9 bases between them. Germline V gene lookup returns CDR1 SGHTA and CDR2 FQGNSA. CDR3 protein: CASSARRNEQFF. The CDR3 bases are TGTGCCAGCAGCGCGAGGAGGAATGAGCAGTTCTTC.

The chain carries TRBV27 and TRBJ1-2, with a tentative D call TRBD1 (5 bases). Germline CDR1 reads MNHEY; CDR2 reads SMNVEV (reference sequence). The V gene lost 2 bases and the J gene lost 5 bases, with 21 bases spanning the gap. This CDR3 has 17 residues. The CDR3 sequence is CASSLTPQRGTIYGYTF. CDR3 bases: TGTGCCAGCAGTTTAACCCCCCAGCGGGGGACTATATATGGCTACACCTTC.

This clonotype was counted a few times. This chain uses TRBV27 with TRBJ2-4; 7 bases are shared with TRBD1. The junction had 2 bases not matched to a gene; V was cut back by 1 base and J by 5 bases. This CDR3 region has 14 residues. CDR1 is MNHEY and CDR2 is SMNVEV in the germline V gene (reference sequence). The CDR3 nucleotides are TGTGCCAGCAGTTTATTTGGGACAGAAAACATTCAGTACTTC. Protein sequence: CASSLFGTENIQYF.

The chain couples TRBV10-1 to TRBJ2-5; tentative D call: TRBD2 (6 bases). Trimming took off 6 bases at V and 5 bases at J, with 22 bases between the two ends. This CDR3 region has 16 residues. Germline V gene lookup returns CDR1 WNHNN and CDR2 SYGVQD (reference sequence). The CDR3 is CASSELPPGEGETQYF. The CDR3 coding sequence is TGCGCCAGCAGCGAGCTGCCCCCGGGAGAGGGGGAGACCCAGTACTTC.

The rearrangement links TRBV27 to TRBJ2-1, with D possibly being TRBD1 (5 bases). Trimming took 6 bases from V and 8 from J, leaving 17 bases between them. The CDR3 has 14 amino acids. Germline V gene data show CDR1 as MNHEY and CDR2 as SMNVEV (reference sequence). The CDR3 sequence: CASSRRGLGDEQFF. CDR3 nucleotides: TGTGCCAGCAGCCGACGTGGCTTAGGGGATGAGCAGTTCTTC.